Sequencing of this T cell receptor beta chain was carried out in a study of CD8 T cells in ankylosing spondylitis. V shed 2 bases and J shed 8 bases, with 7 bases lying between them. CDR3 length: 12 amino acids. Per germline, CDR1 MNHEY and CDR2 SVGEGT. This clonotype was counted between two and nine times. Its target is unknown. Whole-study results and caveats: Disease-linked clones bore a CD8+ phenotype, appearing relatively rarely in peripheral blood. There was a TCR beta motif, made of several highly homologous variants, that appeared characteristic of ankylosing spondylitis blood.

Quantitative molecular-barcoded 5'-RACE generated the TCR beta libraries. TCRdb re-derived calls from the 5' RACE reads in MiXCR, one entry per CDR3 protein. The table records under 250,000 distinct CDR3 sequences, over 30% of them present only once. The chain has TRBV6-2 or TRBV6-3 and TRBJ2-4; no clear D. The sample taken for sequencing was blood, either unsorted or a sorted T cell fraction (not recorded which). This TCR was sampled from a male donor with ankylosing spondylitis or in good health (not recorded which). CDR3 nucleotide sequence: TGTGCCAGCAGTTACAACAACGACATTCAGTACTTC. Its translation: CASSYNNDIQYF.